The 26 T cell receptor beta chains below were found in one sample sequenced in a study of shared clonotypes between healthy human individuals. Method: immunoSEQ multiplex PCR; TCRdb's copy keeps in-frame clones and lacks some. Of about 2.4 million clones listed, more than 85% are singletons. The specimen sequenced was naive CD4+ T cells from PBMCs. Described subset: CD45RA+ positively selected. All receptors derive from a man between 18 and 29 years old in good health. Some clones in this sample may be carry-over from other donors' samples.

This rearrangement joins TRBV28 to TRBJ2-7, with TRBD1 as a possible D gene (6 bases). Per the germline V gene, CDR1 is MDHEN and CDR2 is SYDVKM. This CDR3 region has 13 residues. Trimming shortened V by 6 bases and J by 7 bases, and 16 bases separated the two germline ends. The CDR3 here is CASRRAGVGEQYF. Here the CDR3 DNA reads TGTGCCAGCAGGAGAGCAGGGGTTGGGGAGCAGTACTTC.

The chain recombines TRBV4-1 with TRBJ2-5, with D possibly TRBD2 on 5 matching bases. V was pared by 2 bases and J by 5 bases, with 15 bases between. CDR3 length: 15 residues. CDR1 MGHRA and CDR2 YSYEKL come from the germline V gene. The CDR3 protein is CASSQMILAWETQYF. CDR3 nucleotides: TGCGCCAGCAGCCAAATGATTCTAGCCTGGGAGACCCAGTACTTC.

This chain connects TRBV28 to TRBJ2-4, with D tentatively TRBD1 (6 bases). The ends were cut back, 6 bases at V and 8 bases at J, with 20 bases in the middle. The CDR3 runs to 15 residues. Germline assignment: CDR1 MDHEN and CDR2 SYDVKM. In DNA, the CDR3 is TGTGCCAGCAGCCTTGGGGGCCCACTCTCGGACATTCAGTACTTC. Translating gives CASSLGGPLSDIQYF.

The J gene is TRBJ1-6, the V gene TRBV30, with a weak D call TRBD1 (6 bases). This CDR3 contains 15 residues. V gave up 1 base and J gave up 2 bases, with 9 bases separating them. From germline, CDR1 is GTSNPN and CDR2 SVGIG (reference sequence). The CDR3 region has the DNA TGTGCCTGGAGTGAGGGGGTTACCTATAATTCACCCCTCCACTTT. Translated, it gives CAWSEGVTYNSPLHF. Combining the CDR3 with reference TRBV30 and TRBJ1-6 gives the whole variable domain SQTIHQWPATLVQPVGSPLSLECTVEGTSNPNLYWYRQAAGRGLQLLFYSVGIGQISSEVPQNLSASRPQDRQFILSSKKLLLSDSGFYLCAWSEGVTYNSPLHFGNGTRLTVT.

This clone showed up just once. The chain has TRBV9 and TRBJ2-7; 10 bases are shared with TRBD1. Germline values: CDR1 SGDLS, CDR2 YYNGEE. V lost 3 bases to trimming and J lost 5 bases; unmatched junction nucleotides: 5. The CDR3 totals 14 residues. The CDR3 protein is CASSGGTGAHEQYF. The CDR3 DNA is TGTGCCAGCAGCGGAGGGACAGGGGCTCACGAGCAGTACTTC.

This sequence joins TRBV4-1 and TRBJ2-5, with D unresolved. TRBJ2-7 explains the end of the DNA better; the J call may be wrong. Germline V gene data show CDR1 as MGHRA and CDR2 as YSYEKL. This CDR3 region has 15 residues. DNA of the CDR3: TGCGCCAGCAGCCAAGATCTCACGGCTCCCTACGAGCAGTACTTC. Translation gives CASSQDLTAPYEQYF.

CDR3 protein: CAWGERGTEAFF. The CDR3, as DNA: TGTGCCTGGGGGGAGAGGGGAACTGAAGCTTTCTTT. V gene TRBV30 combines with J gene TRBJ1-1; D may be TRBD1 (5 bases). CDR3 length: 12 residues. The V gene's germline CDR1 is GTSNPN and CDR2 SVGIG (reference sequence). Trimming stripped 5 bases from V and 5 bases from J, with 12 bases between.

This chain joins TRBV15 and TRBJ2-7; TRBD1 might be the D (5 bases). Germline-derived CDR1 and CDR2 are LNHNV and YYDKDF (reference sequence). V dropped 2 bases and J dropped 3 bases, with 11 bases sitting between them. This CDR3 comprises 14 residues. CDR3 sequence reads: CATSRKGSFYEQYF. Written as DNA, the CDR3 is TGTGCCACCAGCAGAAAGGGGTCCTTCTACGAGCAGTACTTC.

The chain employs TRBV29-1 and TRBJ2-7, with unresolved D. The CDR3 covers 14 residues. The germline V gene encodes CDR1 SQVTM and CDR2 ANQGSEA. Trimming took off 6 bases at V and 0 bases at J, with 15 bases between the two ends. Here the CDR3 reads CSVTSPRSSYEQYF. CDR3 in DNA: TGCAGCGTGACGAGCCCTAGGAGCTCCTACGAGCAGTACTTC.

The chain uses TRBV7-8 and TRBJ2-5; D unresolved. Trimming removed 0 bases at V and 0 bases at J, with 5 bases between. Germline lookup yields CDR1 SGHVS and CDR2 FQNEAQ. The CDR3 has 14 amino acids. CDR3 protein: CASSLATDQETQYF. The CDR3 DNA is TGTGCCAGCAGCTTAGCTACCGACCAAGAGACCCAGTACTTC.

V usage is TRBV6-1 and J usage is TRBJ1-5; D is unclear. CDR1 MNHNS and CDR2 SASEGT come from the germline V gene. CDR3 length: 14 amino acids. V was shortened by 0 bases and J by 4 bases, with 7 bases between the two germline ends. CDR3 DNA sequence: TGTGCCAGCAGTGAAGCAGGGAGAAATCAGCCCCAGCATTTT. It translates to CASSEAGRNQPQHF.

The gene calls are TRBV14 and TRBJ2-7; 10 nucleotides line up with TRBD2. There are 17 residues in the CDR3. The germline gives CDR1 SGHDN, CDR2 FVKESK. Trimming removed 0 bases from V and 0 bases from J; junction bases left unmatched: 5. CDR3 in amino acids: CASSQDLASGSSYEQYF. In DNA form, the CDR3 reads TGTGCCAGCAGCCAAGATTTGGCTAGCGGGAGCTCCTACGAGCAGTACTTC.

The chain has TRBV28 and TRBJ2-5; D is perhaps TRBD1 or TRBD2 (5 bases each). Trimming stripped 5 bases from V and 13 bases from J, with 17 bases between. The germline gives CDR1 MDHEN, CDR2 SYDVKM. There are 12 residues in the CDR3. The CDR3 protein is CASSAGEGSRYF. As DNA, the CDR3 is TGTGCCAGCAGTGCCGGCGAGGGGTCACGGTACTTC.

This clone was seen once. This chain uses TRBV18 with TRBJ2-5; no definite D call. Trimming stripped 0 bases from V and 1 base from J, with 12 bases between. From germline, CDR1 is KGHSH and CDR2 LQKENI. CDR3 size: 16 residues. DNA of the CDR3: TGTGCCAGCTCACCACCGGGCCTTCTAGGCCAAGAGACCCAGTACTTC. Translation gives CASSPPGLLGQETQYF.

The J gene is TRBJ2-7, the V gene TRBV5-4, with 7 bases that match TRBD2. Germline V lookup: CDR1 SGHNT, CDR2 YYREEE (reference sequence). CDR3 length: 15 residues. J was trimmed by 9 bases and V by 3 bases; bases with no gene match: 15. CDR3 nucleotides: TGTGCCAGCAGCTCCCCTTTGGCGGGAGAGACTTGGCAGTACTTC. This encodes CASSSPLAGETWQYF.

The chain combines TRBV2 with TRBJ2-6; 9 bases are a match to TRBD1. Germline lookup yields CDR1 SNHLY and CDR2 FYNNEI. CDR3 length: 15 amino acids. With V trimmed by 6 bases and J by 5 bases, 5 bases remained unmatched. For the CDR3, the DNA is TGTGCCAGCAGCGGGGACAGGGTAAGGGCCAACGTCCTGACTTTC. Translated, it gives CASSGDRVRANVLTF.

This clone was counted between two and nine times. V gene TRBV5-1 combines with J gene TRBJ1-2; 7 bases are a match to TRBD1. Germline CDR1 and CDR2: SGHRS and YFSETQ. The ends lost 4 bases at V and 4 bases at J; junction bases unmatched: 4. This CDR3 region has 13 residues. The CDR3 is CASSQDRTYGYTF. In DNA form, the CDR3 reads TGCGCCAGCAGCCAGGACAGGACCTATGGCTACACCTTC.

For the CDR3, the DNA is TGTGCCAGCAGCAAAAGGTCGGGGAAGGGGCAGTTCTTC. Amino acids: CASSKRSGKGQFF. The V gene is TRBV21-1, the J gene TRBJ2-1; no DNA check was done on the table's D call, TRBD2. TRBV21-1 represents a pseudogene. The CDR3 loop spans 13 amino acids.

The chain joins TRBV2 to TRBJ2-3; no reliable D call. CDR1 is SNHLY and CDR2 is FYNNEI in the germline V gene. This CDR3 region has 14 residues. The V gene lost 7 bases and the J gene lost 0 bases, with 11 bases spanning the gap. CDR3 sequence reads: CASKLIASTDTQYF. The CDR3 region has the DNA TGTGCCAGCAAGCTGATTGCTAGCACAGATACGCAGTATTTT.

CDR3 sequence: CASSPVGAGGPPDTQYF. The CDR3 region has the DNA TGTGCCAGCAGCCCGGTGGGAGCGGGAGGTCCCCCGGATACGCAGTATTTT. The gene calls are TRBV7-3 and TRBJ2-3; 9 bases line up with TRBD2. The germline gives CDR1 SGHTA, CDR2 FQGTGA. The CDR3 spans 17 residues. Germline trimming cut 5 bases from V and 6 bases from J; bases unmatched to any gene: 15.

The chain joins TRBV5-5 to TRBJ1-1; 7 bases agree with TRBD1. V dropped 0 bases and J dropped 1; count of bases not matched to a gene: 9. This CDR3 has 17 amino acids. Germline CDR1 and CDR2: SGHKS and YYEKEE (reference sequence). In nucleotides, the CDR3 is TGTGCCAGCAGCTTGGCCCACACAGGGGCCCGGAACACTGAAGCTTTCTTT. Translation: CASSLAHTGARNTEAFF.

This clone was detected once. This chain uses TRBV19 with TRBJ2-5, with D perhaps TRBD1 (5 bases). Trimming took 7 bases from V and 7 from J, leaving 16 bases between them. This CDR3 is 13 amino acids long. The germline V gene encodes CDR1 LNHDA and CDR2 SQIVND (reference sequence). The DNA of the CDR3 is TGTGCCAGTACCGAAAGGGGCACCCGGACCCAGTACTTC. The encoded protein is CASTERGTRTQYF.

The genes are TRBV29-1 and TRBJ1-3; D is ambiguous. The CDR3 spans 14 residues. Trimming removed 6 bases from V and 0 bases from J, with 12 bases in between. Germline CDR1 reads SQVTM; CDR2 reads ANQGSEA. In DNA, the CDR3 is TGCAGCGTGATGAGTGGATACTCTGGAAACACCATATATTTT. This translates into CSVMSGYSGNTIYF.

J is TRBJ2-2 and V is TRBV29-1; D is perhaps TRBD1 (6 bases). Germline CDR1 SQVTM, CDR2 ANQGSEA. V lost 5 bases, J lost 5 bases, and 15 bases lay in between. CDR3 length: 14 amino acids. The CDR3 spells CSVSRQGSTGELFF. The CDR3 bases are TGCAGCGTTTCTCGGCAGGGGAGTACCGGGGAGCTGTTTTTT.

The CDR3 nucleotides read TGTGCCAGCAGCAAAGCAAAGCCCCTCAGCTCCTACGAGCAGTACTTC. Translated, it gives CASSKAKPLSSYEQYF. The J gene is TRBJ2-7, the V gene TRBV21-1. TRBV21-1 is a documented pseudogene. The CDR3 has 16 amino acids.

J is TRBJ1-1 and V is TRBV4-3, with D perhaps matching TRBD1 (5 bases). Per germline, CDR1 LGHNA and CDR2 YSLEER. Trimming pared 0 bases from V and 3 bases from J, leaving 11 bases between. This CDR3 has 15 amino acids. CDR3 protein: CASSQDQGVDTEAFF. In DNA form, the CDR3 reads TGCGCCAGCAGCCAAGATCAGGGCGTGGACACTGAAGCTTTCTTT.